This paragraph covers one T cell receptor (beta chain) sequence. Its antigen is not known. The V and J ends lost 0 bases and 7 bases, in that order; junction bases with no gene match: 9. Germline V gives CDR1 GTSNPN, CDR2 SVGIG (reference sequence). There are 15 residues in the CDR3. This specimen belongs to a study of beta chain features in type 1 diabetes. The overall study: All samples together contributed 90 million to 110 million sorted cells for examination.

Sequencing targeted expressed TCRB transcripts, as all isolated RNA had been reverse transcribed. This table comes from immunoSEQ multiplex PCR, and its TCRdb copy is limited to in-frame clones, with some not included. The sample consists of about 360,000 clones, roughly an eighth of them appearing once. General study points: The similarity of naive, central memory and Treg TCRB repertoires appeared greater among patients than among healthy donors. Researchers caution that PCR might favor shorter templates, equally among patients and controls. For Type 1 diabetes patients, all four CD4+ subsets carried TCRB CDR3s that were moderately but significantly shorter.

Sequenced sample: naive CD4+ T cells from blood. The chain links TRBV30 to TRBJ1-2; TRBD1 agrees at 9 bases. The clonotype was recovered from a man in his late teens or twenties in good health. The CDR3 region has the DNA TGTGCCTGGAGTGTACTCGGGACAGGGAGGGTTGGCTACACCTTC. Amino acids: CAWSVLGTGRVGYTF.